These T cell receptor beta chains were read from a single sample in a study of shared clonotypes between healthy human individuals. Clones were sequenced by immunoSEQ multiplex PCR, and TCRdb holds only the in-frame ones, with some missing. The sample shows about 1 million clones, approximately 76% of them seen only once. The sample taken for sequencing was memory CD4+ T cells sorted from blood. These receptors originate from a man aged 18 to 35 in good health. Each CDR3 is given without its conserved first and last residue. Each record gives: D gene, J gene, V gene, CDR3 protein. A D gene is named only where the DNA matches it firmly.

TRBD1 | TRBJ1-6 | TRBV27 | ASSFQTGGSSPLH
- | TRBJ2-1 | TRBV11-2 | ASSSRGGTPQF
- | TRBJ1-3 | TRBV5-6 | ASSVLGVTPRSGNTIY
- | TRBJ1-5 | TRBV18 | ASSPGLSNQPQH
- | TRBJ1-4 | TRBV25-1 | ASSARSTNEKLF
- | TRBJ2-5 | TRBV7-9 | ASSRRTEKETQY
- | TRBJ2-3 | TRBV9 | ATSRGASEADTQY
TRBD1 | TRBJ2-7 | TRBV7-6 | ASSLAGTGPYEQY
- | TRBJ2-7 | TRBV10-3 | AISRSYEQY
- | TRBJ2-1 | TRBV19 | ASSPGTLSYNEQF
- | TRBJ1-6 | TRBV4-3 | ASSQDPGSYNSPLH
- | TRBJ1-1 | TRBV5-6 | ASSLLGVNTEAF
- | TRBJ2-3 | TRBV10-2 | ASRASRGVTDTQY
- | TRBJ1-2 | TRBV6-1 | ASSERGGLGYT
- | TRBJ1-4 | TRBV30 | AWSVGSRKLF
TRBD2 | TRBJ2-1 | TRBV20-1 | SAGRGEQF
- | TRBJ1-4 | TRBV28 | ASSRLQGSYEKLF
- | TRBJ1-6 | TRBV9 | ASSVGTVNSPLH
TRBD2 | TRBJ2-7 | TRBV10-3 | AISGTSDEQY
TRBD2 | TRBJ2-7 | TRBV18 | ASSPGEGSRYEQY
- | TRBJ2-2 | TRBV19 | ASSIATGELF
- | TRBJ2-1 | TRBV12-5 | ASGVYNEQF
- | TRBJ1-4 | TRBV27 | ASRQSPGSGLF